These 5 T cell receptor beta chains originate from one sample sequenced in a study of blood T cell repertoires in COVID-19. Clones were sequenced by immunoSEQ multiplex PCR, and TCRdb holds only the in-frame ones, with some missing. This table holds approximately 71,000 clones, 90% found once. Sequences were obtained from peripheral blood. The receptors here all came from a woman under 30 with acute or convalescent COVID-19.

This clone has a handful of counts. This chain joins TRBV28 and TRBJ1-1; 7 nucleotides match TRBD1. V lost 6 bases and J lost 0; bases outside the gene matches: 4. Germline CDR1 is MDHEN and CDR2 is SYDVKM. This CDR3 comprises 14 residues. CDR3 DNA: TGTGCCAGCAGATTGACAGGGATGAACACTGAAGCTTTCTTT. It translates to CASRLTGMNTEAFF.

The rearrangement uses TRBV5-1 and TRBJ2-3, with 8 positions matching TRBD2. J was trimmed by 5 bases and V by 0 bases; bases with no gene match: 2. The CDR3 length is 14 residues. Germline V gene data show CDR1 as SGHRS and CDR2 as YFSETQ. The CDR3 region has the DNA TGCGCCAGCAGCTTGGAGCTAGCGGGAGATACGCAGTATTTT. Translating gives CASSLELAGDTQYF.

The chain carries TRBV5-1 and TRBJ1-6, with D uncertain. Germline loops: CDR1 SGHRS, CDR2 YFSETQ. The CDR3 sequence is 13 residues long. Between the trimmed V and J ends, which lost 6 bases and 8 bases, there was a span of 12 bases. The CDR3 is CASTTSRDSPLHF. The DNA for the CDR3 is TGCGCCAGCACGACCTCGAGGGATTCACCCCTCCACTTT. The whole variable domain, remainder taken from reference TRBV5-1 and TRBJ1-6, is KAGVTQTPRYLIKTRGQQVTLSCSPISGHRSVSWYQQTPGQGLQFLFEYFSETQRNKGNFPGRFSGRQFSNSRSEMNVSTLELGDSALYLCASTTSRDSPLHFGNGTRLTVT.

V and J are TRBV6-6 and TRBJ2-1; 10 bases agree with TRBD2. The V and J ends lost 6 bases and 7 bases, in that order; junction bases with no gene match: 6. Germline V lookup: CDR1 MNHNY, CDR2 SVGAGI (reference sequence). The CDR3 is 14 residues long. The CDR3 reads CASRAGTSANEQFF. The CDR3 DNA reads TGTGCCAGCAGGGCCGGGACTAGCGCGAATGAGCAGTTCTTC.

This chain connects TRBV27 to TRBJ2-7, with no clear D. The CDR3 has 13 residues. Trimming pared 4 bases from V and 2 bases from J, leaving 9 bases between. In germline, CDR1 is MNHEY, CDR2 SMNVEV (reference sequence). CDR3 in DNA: TGTGCCAGCAGTTCGCCAACTCCCTACGAGCAGTACTTC. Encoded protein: CASSSPTPYEQYF.